This TCR beta chain comes out of a study of CD8+ T cells in alopecia areata. About the research overall: Twice a day, 5 to 10 mg of oral tofacitinib was administered to treated patients. Regarding the study as a whole: Persistence in scalp and blood during tofacitinib was observed for many expanded lesional clones. Baseline CD8+ expansion's link to response remains uncertain, as there was one nonresponder.

RNA was extracted and reverse transcribed into cDNA as the sequencing template. The protocol was immunoSEQ multiplex PCR, while the TCRdb copy is restricted to in-frame clones and leaves out a portion. The sample lists under 350,000 clones, roughly 64% occurring once. About this clone: No antigen is known for it.

CDR1 is SGDLS, CDR2 YYNGEE, per germline. The CDR3 loop spans 14 amino acids. The trim removed 0 bases at V and 2 bases at J, leaving 1 base unmatched. Stated treatment: oral pan-JAK inhibitor, 5-10 mg twice daily. The authors sorted CD4+ and CD8+ T cells from PBMCs. The chain recombines TRBV9 with TRBJ2-7, with TRBD1 matching 8 bases. The starting material was CD4+ T cells sorted from blood, obtained at week 24, from a patient treated with tofacitinib. The receptor comes from a human donor with alopecia areata. CDR3 amino acids: CASSVGQGTYEQYF. CDR3 sequence (DNA): TGTGCCAGCAGCGTAGGACAGGGGACCTACGAGCAGTACTTC.